The text below deals with one T cell receptor beta chain. In germline, CDR1 is SGHTA, CDR2 FQGTGA. V lost 0 bases to trimming and J lost 15 bases, with 16 bases between them. The CDR3 spans 13 residues. Authors' processing steps: Counts of nucleated cells, estimated from reference gene primer amplification, were obtained. Method: immunoSEQ multiplex PCR; TCRdb's copy keeps in-frame clones and lacks some. The V and J calls and clone size were taken over from that table, and D and trimming were inferred from the DNA. The sample carries some 82,000 clones, 65% to 90% recorded once. The sample belongs to a study of blood T cell repertoires in COVID-19. Study-wide context: The study drew acute and convalescent COVID-19 samples from the United States, Italy and Spain. Sample material is recorded as cDNA or gDNA derived from T cells, B-cell-depleted T cells, or PBMCs.

J is TRBJ2-3 and V is TRBV7-3, with D perhaps TRBD2 (8 bases). Sequencing was done on a sample of peripheral blood. This sequence was found in an elderly man with acute or convalescent COVID-19. This CDR3 is CASSLTRGDSFYF. CDR3 nucleotide sequence: TGTGCCAGCAGCTTAACGCGGGGGGACAGTTTTTATTTT.